A single sample gave rise to the 13 T cell receptor beta chains below, sequenced in a study of T cells expressing NK-cell markers. For each CDR3 protein, TCRdb gives one entry from its re-call of the 5' RACE reads, without DNA. This sample contains about 180,000 distinct CDR3 sequences. Sequenced: blood T cells: a sorted CD56 or NKG2C T cell subset, CD4+ or CD8+ T cells, or bulk PBMC T cells (not recorded which). The receptors originated from a man aged 18 to 69 in good health.

The rearrangement joins TRBV7-9 to TRBJ2-7; TCRdb picks TRBD1, but there is no DNA to check that call. The length of the CDR3 is 15 residues. Germline values: CDR1 SEHNR, CDR2 FQNEAQ (reference sequence). The CDR3 region is CASSSGQGVTYEQYF.

V is TRBV5-4 and J is TRBJ2-1; the D gene TCRdb calls, TRBD1, cannot be checked with no DNA. Germline V gene data show CDR1 as SGHNT and CDR2 as YYREEE (reference sequence). The length of the CDR3 is 13 residues. This CDR3 reads CASQSGGANEQFF.

The gene calls are TRBV7-9 and TRBJ1-4. Per the germline V gene, CDR1 is SEHNR and CDR2 is FQNEAQ (reference sequence). The CDR3 sequence is 12 residues long. CDR3 region: CASSLEYEKLFF.

This chain joins TRBV6-1 and TRBJ1-2. The germline gives CDR1 MNHNS, CDR2 SASEGT. The CDR3 totals 17 residues. The CDR3 region is CASSEGEDRVLFYGYTF.

This chain links TRBV24-1 with TRBJ2-1. Per the germline V gene, CDR1 is KGHDR and CDR2 is SFDVKD. The CDR3 sequence is 13 residues long. CDR3 loop: CATSDLGANEQFF.

The gene calls are TRBV4-2 and TRBJ2-1. Germline CDR1 and CDR2: LGHNA and YNFKEQ. The CDR3 runs to 17 residues. This CDR3 is CASSQGLGRDSYNEQFF.

The chain carries TRBV7-9 and TRBJ2-7; TCRdb's D call of TRBD1 is untestable without DNA. Germline V gene sequence: CDR1 SEHNR, CDR2 FQNEAQ (reference sequence). CDR3 length equals 15 residues. This chain's CDR3 is CASTRGPGPYYEQYF.

The chain carries TRBV11-2 and TRBJ2-3; TCRdb's D call, TRBD1, is unchecked because there is no DNA. The CDR3 sequence is 13 residues long. Germline V lookup: CDR1 SGHAT, CDR2 FQNNGV. The CDR3 sequence: CASSLTGGDTQYF. The complete variable domain, with remaining parts taken from reference TRBV11-2 and TRBJ2-3, reads EAGVAQSPRYKIIEKRQSVAFWCNPISGHATLYWYQQILGQGPKLLIQFQNNGVVDDSQLPKDRFSAERLKGVDSTLKIQPAKLEDSAVYLCASSLTGGDTQYFGPGTRLTVL.

CDR3: CASSLGDMDYGYTF. J is TRBJ1-2 and V is TRBV5-1. This CDR3 has 14 residues. The germline V gene has CDR1 SGHRS and CDR2 YFSETQ.

The gene calls are TRBV15 and TRBJ1-6; TCRdb lists TRBD1, though no DNA is available to test this call. The CDR3 sequence is 14 residues long. In germline, CDR1 is LNHNV, CDR2 YYDKDF (reference sequence). CDR3 protein: CATSKDRVDSPLHF.

The rearrangement uses TRBV27 and TRBJ2-7; absent DNA, TCRdb's TRBD1 call cannot be checked. The CDR3 runs to 17 residues. From germline, CDR1 is MNHEY and CDR2 SMNVEV (reference sequence). CDR3 sequence: CASSSQAYGGAPYEQYF.

The V gene is TRBV10-3, the J gene TRBJ1-1; TCRdb picks TRBD1, but there is no DNA to check that call. This CDR3 contains 13 residues. Per germline, CDR1 ENHRY and CDR2 SYGVKD. The chain's CDR3 is CAITRDKNTEAFF.

The chain recombines TRBV5-1 with TRBJ2-3. This CDR3 is 15 amino acids long. The germline V gene has CDR1 SGHRS and CDR2 YFSETQ. CDR3 sequence: CASSLVGPSGDTQYF. Drawing the rest from reference TRBV5-1 and TRBJ2-3, the complete variable domain is KAGVTQTPRYLIKTRGQQVTLSCSPISGHRSVSWYQQTPGQGLQFLFEYFSETQRNKGNFPGRFSGRQFSNSRSEMNVSTLELGDSALYLCASSLVGPSGDTQYFGPGTRLTVL.